The clone carrying this TCR beta chain showed up just a few times. Antigen specificity is unknown. The CDR3 sequence is 13 residues long. V lost 2 bases, J lost 6 bases, and 10 bases lay in between. Germline CDR1 SNHLY, CDR2 FYNNEI. This sample stems from a study of beta chain features in type 1 diabetes. Study findings and constraints: Lower insertion and higher deletion counts appeared at VDJ junctions in type 1 diabetes patients. Researchers reported that naive, central memory and Treg TCRB repertoires appeared more similar in patients than in healthy donors.

All of the isolated RNA was reverse transcribed, so expressed TCRB transcripts were sequenced. The protocol was immunoSEQ multiplex PCR, while the TCRdb copy is restricted to in-frame clones and leaves out a portion. The data hold about 900,000 clones, with 15% to 20% observed a single time. On average, the one heparinised blood draw given by each donor was roughly 100 mL. Sorting with CD45RO/CCR7/CD25/CD127/CD95/CD27 yielded naive, central memory, regulatory and stem-like memory CD4+ cells. This chain connects TRBV2 to TRBJ1-1; perhaps TRBD1 as D (6 bases). The clonotype originates from a woman aged 18-29 years in good health. The specimen was naive CD4+ T cells from blood. This CDR3 reads CASSETGRPEAFF. DNA of the CDR3: TGTGCCAGCAGTGAAACAGGGAGGCCTGAAGCTTTCTTT.